This T cell receptor beta chain was identified during a study of blood T cell repertoires in COVID-19. As for the study in general: The origin of the acute and convalescent COVID-19 samples was the United States, Italy and Spain. PBMCs, B-cell-depleted T cells, or T cells were the source of the cDNA or gDNA that made up the material.

In the original analysis: Amplification of reference gene primers provided the estimated nucleated cell counts. This table comes from immunoSEQ multiplex PCR, and its TCRdb copy is limited to in-frame clones, with some not included. From that table come the V and J calls and clone size; the DNA was used to work out D and trimming. Found here are approximately 140,000 clones, around 88% of them singletons; the top ten hold over 1.5%. Germline-derived CDR1 and CDR2 are SGHTS and YDEGEE. The CDR3 covers 18 residues. Losses at the gene ends were 4 bases for V and 8 bases for J; bases not matched to a gene: 16.

The origin of this receptor is a woman aged 55-70 years with acute or convalescent COVID-19. The V gene is TRBV5-8, the J gene TRBJ2-2, with 11 bases identical to TRBD2. The sequencing sample was made of peripheral blood. DNA for the CDR3: TGTGCCAGCAGCCCTTGGATACTAGCGGGGGCCCTGGAAGGGGAGCTGTTTTTT. Amino acid sequence: CASSPWILAGALEGELFF.